This is a list of T cell receptor beta chains from one sample in a study of vaccination effects on CD4 cells after COVID-19. What these receptors recognize is not known. Measured with immunoSEQ multiplex PCR; TCRdb has only the in-frame clones, and not every one. The data contain tens of thousands of clones, 65% to 80% of them seen just once; the ten biggest clones take up 2% to 3%. The starting material was CD4+ T cells from PBMCs cultured without peptide, obtained after COVID-19 vaccination. The receptors shown here come from a human donor who received a COVID-19 vaccine. Each CDR3 is given with its conserved first and last residue. A D gene is named only where the DNA matches it firmly. Only part of the rows carry a size: once, few, many, or a class if the clone is expanded.

V gene	clone size	D gene	J gene	CDR3 DNA	CDR3 protein
TRBV3-1/TRBV3-2	.	TRBD2	TRBJ2-5	TGTGCCAGCAGCCAAACGGGGACTAGCGGGGGGAAGGAGACCCAGTACTTC	CASSQTGTSGGKETQYF
TRBV9	.	TRBD2	TRBJ2-5	TGTGCCAGCAGCCGGTCGGGGGGGCCCCTCGAGACCCAGTACTTC	CASSRSGGPLETQYF
TRBV5-4	.	TRBD1	TRBJ2-5	TGTGCCACCCGACAGGGGTTAGGGACCCAGTACTTC	CATRQGLGTQYF
TRBV7-8	.	.	TRBJ2-3	TGTGCCAGCAGCCTAAGGACAGGCACAGATACGCAGTATTTT	CASSLRTGTDTQYF
TRBV6-5	.	.	TRBJ2-5	TGTGCCAGCACTCCCCAGGGGGGTTGGGAGACCCAGTACTTC	CASTPQGGWETQYF
TRBV24-1	few	.	TRBJ2-3	TGTGCCACCAGTGTAACAGGGAGCACAGATACGCAGTATTTT	CATSVTGSTDTQYF
TRBV16	.	.	TRBJ1-3	TGTGCCAGCAGCCAAGGGAGGTACGGTGGGAGCTCTGGAAACACCATATATTTT	CASSQGRYGGSSGNTIYF
TRBV28	.	.	TRBJ1-4	TGTGCCAGCAGTTTACCCCCAACTAATGAAAAACTGTTTTTT	CASSLPPTNEKLFF
TRBV7-3	few	.	TRBJ1-1	TGTGCCAGCAGCTTAAACGAGAACACTGAAGCTTTCTTT	CASSLNENTEAFF
TRBV7-9	.	.	TRBJ2-3	TGTGCCAGCAGCTGGATGGCAGATACGCAGTATTTT	CASSWMADTQYF
TRBV6-6	.	.	TRBJ2-2	TGTGCCAGCAGTAACCGGGCAGCGAACACCGGGGAGCTGTTTTTT	CASSNRAANTGELFF
TRBV5-1	few	TRBD1	TRBJ2-2	TGCGCCAGCAGCCCGACAGGGGTAGTCCCCGGGGAGCTGTTTTTT	CASSPTGVVPGELFF
TRBV28	few	.	TRBJ1-5	TGTGCCAGCAGCCAAGACGTTCAGCCCCAGCATTTT	CASSQDVQPQHF
TRBV5-1	once	.	TRBJ1-4	TGCGCCAGCAGCTGGGAAACTAATGAAAAACTGTTTTTT	CASSWETNEKLFF
TRBV2	.	.	TRBJ2-1	TGTGCCAGCAGTGAACTGACGAACAATGAGCAGTTCTTC	CASSELTNNEQFF
TRBV5-1	once	.	TRBJ1-4	TGCGCCAGCAGCCCCGACAGGGAAAAACTGTTTTTT	CASSPDREKLFF
TRBV28	few	.	TRBJ1-1	TGTGCCAGCAGTCCTATGCGGGTGGGGAAACCTACTGAAGCTTTCTTT	CASSPMRVGKPTEAFF
TRBV18	.	TRBD1	TRBJ1-1	TGTGCCAGCTCCCGCGCGCAGGGGGCTGAAGCTTTCTTT	CASSRAQGAEAFF
TRBV12-3/TRBV12-4	.	.	TRBJ1-1	TGTGCCAGCAGTTTTTCGGAGGGGACAGCTTTCTTT	CASSFSEGTAFF
TRBV21-1	.	.	TRBJ1-5	TGTGCCAGCAGCATAGGCCCGGGACAGGGGGTTCGCGGTCAGCCCCAGCATTTT	CASSIGPGQGVRGQPQHF
TRBV5-1	.	.	TRBJ1-4	TGCGCCAGCAGCTTGCGATCGCCGGGTGAAAAACTGTTTTTT	CASSLRSPGEKLFF
TRBV4-1	.	.	TRBJ2-2	TGCGCCAGCAGCCACTTGAGGGGTCTAGCGCCCACCGGGGAGCTGTTTTTT	CASSHLRGLAPTGELFF
TRBV2	.	.	TRBJ1-5	TGTGCCAGCAGTGAAGTTGCAGGGGGCAATCAGCCCCAGCATTTT	CASSEVAGGNQPQHF
TRBV25-1	few	.	TRBJ1-1	TGTGCCAGCAGTCCCCCTCAGGGTAGTGCGCGGAACACTGAAGCTTTCTTT	CASSPPQGSARNTEAFF
TRBV14	few	.	TRBJ1-6	TGTGCCAGCAGCCAAGGACCCCGACAACATTCACCCCTCCACTTT	CASSQGPRQHSPLHF
TRBV6-2/TRBV6-3	.	.	TRBJ2-6	TGTGCCAGCAGTTACGTAGGTTCTGGGGCCAACGTCCTGACTTTC	CASSYVGSGANVLTF
TRBV5-1	once	.	TRBJ1-2	TGCGCCAGCAGCTTGGACACACTAGTAGATGGCTACACCTTC	CASSLDTLVDGYTF
TRBV3-1/TRBV3-2	.	.	TRBJ1-2	TGTGCCAGCAGCCCGGGCGGACGGCCCCTCTATGGCTACACCTTC	CASSPGGRPLYGYTF
TRBV4-1	.	.	TRBJ1-5	TGCGCCAGCAGCCAAGAGGGGGGTTTGGCCAATCAGCCCCAGCATTTT	CASSQEGGLANQPQHF
TRBV19	.	.	TRBJ1-3	TGTGCCAGTAGTGTCACGACGGGGAACTCTGGAAACACCATATATTTT	CASSVTTGNSGNTIYF
TRBV5-1	.	.	TRBJ1-1	TGCGCCAGCAGCACCGGACGGCCGGGTGTTACTGAAGCTTTCTTT	CASSTGRPGVTEAFF
TRBV18	few	.	TRBJ2-2	TGTGCCAGCTCACCAAGTGGTGCCGGGGAGCTGTTTTTT	CASSPSGAGELFF
TRBV9	.	.	TRBJ1-4	TGTGCCAGCAGCCCCGGGGGGACAACTAATGAAAAACTGTTTTTT	CASSPGGTTNEKLFF
TRBV18	few	.	TRBJ1-1	TGTGCCAGCTCACCACTCAAAGGCTCTGAAGCTTTCTTT	CASSPLKGSEAFF
TRBV6-6	once	.	TRBJ1-1	TGTGCCAGCAGCTTCACAGGGTTATCCATCGAAGCTTTCTTT	CASSFTGLSIEAFF
TRBV2	once	TRBD1	TRBJ1-2	TGTGCCAGCGATTCTACAGGGGTGTCTGGCTACACCTTC	CASDSTGVSGYTF
TRBV14	few	.	TRBJ2-1	TGTGCCAGCAGCCACGGGTGGGTTTTGTTCTTC	CASSHGWVLFF